This T cell receptor (beta chain) comes out of a study of spatial heterogeneity in lung cancer. Study in general: Roughly 2 years after resection was the median timing of the follow-up PBMC samples, which were sequenced when available.

Stated time point: blood at routine non-recurrence follow-up after resection. Whole RNA from tumor, nontumor lung or frozen PBMC was sequenced unsorted. This clonotype was recorded many times. Its antigen is not known. General study findings and limits: Among blood samples, ubiquitous expanded tumor TCRs appeared more at resection than at follow-up.

Between the trimmed V and J ends, which lost 0 bases and 1 base, there was a span of 9 bases. The CDR3 totals 15 residues. CDR1 and CDR2 from the germline V gene are LGHNA and YNFKEQ. Every individual TCR cDNA molecule carried its own unique molecular identifier, which allowed correction of PCR and sequencing errors. TCRdb reprocessed the 5' RACE reads with MiXCR, giving one entry per CDR3 protein. The table includes roughly 99,000 distinct CDR3 sequences, roughly a fifth detected once. The rearrangement uses TRBV4-2 and TRBJ1-1; tentative D call: TRBD1 (6 bases). The specimen comprised PBMCs, sampled at follow-up. This TCR derives from a male donor with early-stage non-small cell lung cancer. The CDR3: CASSQDETGNTEAFF. DNA for the CDR3: TGTGCCAGCAGCCAAGACGAGACAGGGAACACTGAAGCTTTCTTT.